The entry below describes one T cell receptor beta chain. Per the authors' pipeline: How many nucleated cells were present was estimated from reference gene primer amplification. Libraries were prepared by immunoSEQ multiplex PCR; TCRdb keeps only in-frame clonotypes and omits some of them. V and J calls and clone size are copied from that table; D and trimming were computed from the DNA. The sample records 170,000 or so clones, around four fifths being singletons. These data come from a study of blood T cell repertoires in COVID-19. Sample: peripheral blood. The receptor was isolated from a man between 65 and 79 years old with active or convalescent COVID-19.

For the CDR3, the DNA is TGTGCCAGCAGCTTAGCGGGAGTGAACAATGAGCAGTTCTTC. Residues: CASSLAGVNNEQFF. This chain connects TRBV7-2 to TRBJ2-1; D is perhaps TRBD2 (5 bases). Germline CDR1 is SGHTA and CDR2 is FQGNSA. This CDR3 has 14 amino acids. Trimming took off 0 bases at V and 5 bases at J, with 8 bases between the two ends. The full variable domain, completed using reference TRBV7-2 and TRBJ2-1, is GAGVSQSPSNKVTEKGKDVELRCDPISGHTALYWYRQSLGQGLEFLIYFQGNSAPDKSGLPSDRFSAERTGGSVSTLTIQRTQQEDSAVYLCASSLAGVNNEQFFGPGTRLTVL.